This note documents a single T cell receptor (beta chain) sequence. The target antigen is unknown. Germline trimming cut 5 bases from V and 0 bases from J; bases unmatched to any gene: 13. The germline V gene encodes CDR1 MNHNY and CDR2 SVGAGI (reference sequence). The CDR3 is 18 amino acids. The protocol was immunoSEQ multiplex PCR, while the TCRdb copy is restricted to in-frame clones and leaves out a portion. The table shows about 54,000 clones, with around 68% occurring only once. The sample belongs to a study of vaccination effects on CD4 cells after COVID-19. Study-wide results and caveats: In the late period after vaccination, infection- and vaccine-induced clones contracted markedly.

Antigen-specific CD4+ T cells expanded by the ViraFEST assay with viral peptide pools were then sequenced. Researchers isolated CD4+ T cells once less than 13 days of culture had elapsed. In the vaccine recipients, nucleocapsid antibodies were negative and there was no prior SARS-CoV-2 infection. This sample comprised CD4+ T cells from PBMCs cultured with SARS-CoV-2 spike peptides, obtained before COVID-19 vaccination. J is TRBJ1-5 and V is TRBV6-6; 7 bases line up with TRBD1. The receptor's source is a human donor who received a COVID-19 vaccine. The CDR3 reads CASSPKVGGVYSNQPQHF. Here the CDR3 DNA reads TGTGCCAGCAGTCCTAAAGTAGGGGGCGTATATAGCAATCAGCCCCAGCATTTT.